Listed below are T cell receptor beta chains from one sample, sequenced in a study of shared clonotypes between healthy human individuals. Measured with immunoSEQ multiplex PCR; TCRdb has only the in-frame clones, and not every one. The sample includes 950,000 to 1,300,000 clones, more than 60% of them seen just once. Material for sequencing was memory CD4+ T cells sorted from blood. The receptors were gathered from a man between 18 and 29 years old in good health. CDR3s include the opening cysteine and the closing phenylalanine or tryptophan. The D gene is left open where the match is weak. The size of a clone is reported for some rows only, either as once, few or many, or as a class for expanded clones.

j_gene: TRBJ2-6; abundance: .; d_gene: .; v_gene: TRBV19; CDR3aa: CASSRTAISGANVLTF; CDR3nt: TGTGCCAGTAGTCGGACGGCGATCTCTGGGGCCAACGTCCTGACTTTC
j_gene: TRBJ1-2; abundance: .; d_gene: .; v_gene: TRBV7-2; CDR3aa: CASSLVGGVSGYTF; CDR3nt: TGTGCCAGCAGCTTAGTGGGGGGCGTGAGCGGCTACACCTTC
j_gene: TRBJ1-2; abundance: few; d_gene: .; v_gene: TRBV15; CDR3aa: CATDDGWTEGGYTF; CDR3nt: TGTGCCACGGACGATGGTTGGACAGAGGGTGGCTACACCTTC
j_gene: TRBJ2-7; abundance: .; d_gene: TRBD2; v_gene: TRBV4-1; CDR3aa: CASSLGTSGRADEQYF; CDR3nt: TGCGCCAGCAGCCTCGGGACTAGCGGGAGGGCGGACGAGCAGTACTTC
j_gene: TRBJ1-6; abundance: few; d_gene: .; v_gene: TRBV7-2; CDR3aa: CASSLVEGQGSPLHF; CDR3nt: TGTGCCAGCAGCTTAGTGGAGGGACAAGGGTCACCCCTCCACTTT
j_gene: TRBJ2-3; abundance: .; d_gene: TRBD2; v_gene: TRBV6-1; CDR3aa: CASISAGGRTDTQYF; CDR3nt: TGTGCCAGCATTTCAGCGGGGGGGCGAACAGATACGCAGTATTTT
j_gene: TRBJ2-1; abundance: .; d_gene: .; v_gene: TRBV5-1; CDR3aa: CASSTLAGSRYNEQFF; CDR3nt: TGCGCCAGCAGCACCCTGGCTGGGTCGCGGTACAATGAGCAGTTCTTC
j_gene: TRBJ2-1; abundance: .; d_gene: .; v_gene: TRBV6-5; CDR3aa: CASSYVSEQFF; CDR3nt: TGTGCCAGCAGTTACGTCTCAGAGCAGTTCTTC
j_gene: TRBJ2-5; abundance: .; d_gene: .; v_gene: TRBV7-8; CDR3aa: CASSLMRETQYF; CDR3nt: TGTGCCAGCAGCCTGATGAGAGAGACCCAGTACTTC
j_gene: TRBJ1-1; abundance: once; d_gene: .; v_gene: TRBV11-2; CDR3aa: CASSLDLASLQAFF; CDR3nt: TGTGCCAGCAGCTTAGATCTGGCCTCATTACAAGCTTTCTTT
j_gene: TRBJ1-5; abundance: .; d_gene: .; v_gene: TRBV10-2; CDR3aa: CASSEQGPAQPQHF; CDR3nt: TGCGCCAGCAGTGAGCAGGGACCCGCGCAGCCCCAGCATTTT
j_gene: TRBJ1-2; abundance: few; d_gene: .; v_gene: TRBV2; CDR3aa: CASRQENYGYTF; CDR3nt: TGTGCCAGCAGACAGGAGAACTATGGCTACACCTTC
j_gene: TRBJ1-6; abundance: few; d_gene: TRBD1; v_gene: TRBV7-9; CDR3aa: CASSFRGQGNSPLHF; CDR3nt: TGTGCCAGCAGTTTTCGTGGACAGGGCAATTCACCCCTCCACTTT
j_gene: TRBJ2-4; abundance: .; d_gene: .; v_gene: TRBV6-1; CDR3aa: CASTFGLAKNIQYF; CDR3nt: TGTGCCAGCACCTTCGGACTAGCCAAAAACATTCAGTACTTC
j_gene: TRBJ1-1; abundance: .; d_gene: TRBD1; v_gene: TRBV10-3; CDR3aa: CAAIGQGNTEAFF; CDR3nt: TGTGCCGCAATCGGACAGGGAAACACTGAAGCTTTCTTT